This T cell receptor (beta chain) stems from a study of cytomegalovirus exposure and HLA in healthy donors. Study-level findings and limits: The study recorded 160 or so TCR beta chains that were cytomegalovirus-associated.

60 Vbeta and 13 Jbeta primers were used in PCR. The method was immunoSEQ multiplex PCR; TCRdb's version includes in-frame clones alone and lacks a portion of them. The table shows about 140,000 clones, with 80% occurring only once. Points on this clone: The antigen is unknown.

Unmatched junction bases numbered 1, after V lost 1 base and J lost 0 bases. Germline lookup yields CDR1 WSHSY and CDR2 SAAADI. This CDR3 contains 16 residues. The sequenced material came from PBMCs. The chain combines TRBV10-2 with TRBJ1-5; 9 bases fit TRBD1. This TCR came from a man aged 40-49 years in good health and CMV-seropositive. The CDR3 spells CASSEWTGVSNQPQHF. CDR3 bases: TGCGCCAGCAGTGAGTGGACAGGGGTTAGCAATCAGCCCCAGCATTTT.